Shown below are 12 T cell receptor beta chains from a single sample sequenced in a study of blood T cell repertoires in COVID-19 (dated by TCRdb to the early 2020s). Library preparation used the immunoSEQ multiplex PCR assay. TCRdb took over this immuneACCESS table, retaining in-frame rearrangements with V and J assigned. Such tables are incomplete; in checked studies, under half of the missing clones stem from an unresolved V gene, and the remainder is unexplained. This sample is represented by about 110,000 clones; around 80% of them were singletons. 3.8% of the sample is taken by the ten largest. Sequences were obtained from peripheral blood. Receptor source: a woman of 80 years or more with acute or convalescent COVID-19.

The chain combines TRBV11-2 with TRBJ2-5, with 7 nucleotides matching TRBD2. V was clipped by 1 base and J by 7 bases; unmatched bases: 0. The CDR3 is made up of 12 amino acids. In germline, CDR1 is SGHAT, CDR2 FQNNGV. The CDR3 region has the DNA TGTGCCAGCAGCTTAGGGGGGGGGACCCAGTACTTC. Translation: CASSLGGGTQYF. The complete variable domain, with remaining parts taken from reference TRBV11-2 and TRBJ2-5, reads EAGVAQSPRYKIIEKRQSVAFWCNPISGHATLYWYQQILGQGPKLLIQFQNNGVVDDSQLPKDRFSAERLKGVDSTLKIQPAKLEDSAVYLCASSLGGGTQYFGPGTRLLVL.

The chain couples TRBV7-6 to TRBJ2-6, with D hard to call. The CDR3 loop spans 16 amino acids. The germline V gene has CDR1 SGHVS and CDR2 FNYEAQ. V lost 2 bases and J 6 bases, leaving 14 bases between the germline ends. The CDR3 region is CASSLKEISLANVLTF. The CDR3 nucleotides read TGTGCCAGCAGCTTAAAAGAGATCTCCCTGGCCAACGTCCTGACTTTC.

In this sample, this clone turned up once. The rearrangement links TRBV27 to TRBJ2-4; 8 bases map to TRBD1. CDR1 and CDR2 (germline): MNHEY, SMNVEV (reference sequence). After removal of 6 bases from V and 6 bases from J, the junction contained 7 bases not matched to a gene. CDR3 length: 14 residues. The CDR3 coding sequence is TGTGCCAGCAGCACGGACAGGGTTAGAAACATTCAGTACTTC. The encoded protein is CASSTDRVRNIQYF.

This clone was counted between two and nine times. The rearrangement uses TRBV28 and TRBJ1-2; TRBD1 agrees at 8 bases. The CDR3 runs 11 residues. V shed 5 bases, J shed 14 bases, and the junction held 7 bases outside the gene matches. Looked up from germline, CDR1 is MDHEN and CDR2 is SYDVKM. The CDR3: CASSIGQGNTF. CDR3 coding DNA: TGTGCCAGCAGTATAGGACAGGGTAATACCTTC.

V usage is TRBV5-1 and J usage is TRBJ2-2; weak D call: TRBD2 (6 bases). V was shortened by 4 bases and J by 3 bases, with 10 bases between the two germline ends. Germline V gene sequence: CDR1 SGHRS, CDR2 YFSETQ. There are 14 residues in the CDR3. The CDR3 DNA sequence: TGCGCCAGCAGCGTCGGGAGCCACACCGGGGAGCTGTTTTTT. Its protein product is CASSVGSHTGELFF.

The rearrangement links TRBV28 to TRBJ1-2; TRBD1 matches at 8 bases. The CDR3 has 13 amino acids. CDR1 is MDHEN and CDR2 is SYDVKM in the germline V gene. V lost 4 bases, J lost 6 bases, and 4 bases stayed unmatched. The CDR3 sequence is CASSSDRAHGYTF. The CDR3, as DNA: TGTGCCAGCAGTTCGGACAGGGCCCATGGCTACACCTTC.

The chain couples TRBV7-2 to TRBJ1-1; a possible D gene is TRBD1 (5 bases). Germline loops: CDR1 SGHTA, CDR2 FQGNSA. The CDR3 is 14 amino acids. Between the trimmed V and J ends, which lost 11 bases and 3 bases, there was a span of 19 bases. The CDR3 sequence: CARKNAGGDTEAFF. The CDR3 nucleotides read TGTGCCCGCAAGAATGCGGGGGGGGACACTGAAGCTTTCTTT.

The chain links TRBV7-9 to TRBJ2-3, with no clear D. Trimming shortened V by 2 bases and J by 1 base, and 10 bases separated the two germline ends. The CDR3 is 15 amino acids. Germline CDR1 SEHNR, CDR2 FQNEAQ (reference sequence). This chain's CDR3 is CASSLRLAGTDTQYF. CDR3 in DNA: TGTGCCAGCAGCTTAAGACTGGCGGGCACAGATACGCAGTATTTT. Supplemented by reference TRBV7-9 and TRBJ2-3, the full variable domain reads DTGVSQNPRHKITKRGQNVTFRCDPISEHNRLYWYRQTLGQGPEFLTYFQNEAQLEKSRLLSDRFSAERPKGSFSTLEIQRTEQGDSAMYLCASSLRLAGTDTQYFGPGTRLTVL.

V and J are TRBV6-2 or TRBV6-3 and TRBJ2-7; TRBD1 matches at 8 bases. Germline loops: CDR1 MNHEY, CDR2 SVGEGT. Germline trimming cut 0 bases from V and 6 bases from J; bases unmatched to any gene: 10. The CDR3 has 16 amino acids. This CDR3 reads CASSYSTPGQGSEQYF. Written as DNA, the CDR3 is TGTGCCAGCAGTTACTCGACACCAGGACAGGGTTCCGAGCAGTACTTC.

This chain connects TRBV9 to TRBJ2-5; weak D call: TRBD1 (6 bases). Trimming took 2 bases from V and 3 from J, leaving 14 bases between them. There are 15 residues in the CDR3. Germline assignment: CDR1 SGDLS and CDR2 YYNGEE. The CDR3 reads CASSVRAGAKETQYF. The CDR3, as DNA: TGTGCCAGCAGCGTCCGGGCAGGGGCGAAAGAGACCCAGTACTTC.

The V call is TRBV11-2, the J call TRBJ2-2, with a tentative D call TRBD1 (6 bases). The CDR3 is made up of 14 amino acids. V was trimmed by 7 bases and J by 7 bases, leaving 16 bases between them. Per the germline V gene, CDR1 is SGHAT and CDR2 is FQNNGV. CDR3 in DNA: TGTGCCAGCACCCCGGACAGACGCCTCGGGGAGCTGTTTTTT. Protein product: CASTPDRRLGELFF. The entire variable domain, with the rest obtained from reference TRBV11-2 and TRBJ2-2, is as follows: EAGVAQSPRYKIIEKRQSVAFWCNPISGHATLYWYQQILGQGPKLLIQFQNNGVVDDSQLPKDRFSAERLKGVDSTLKIQPAKLEDSAVYLCASTPDRRLGELFFGEGSRLTVL.

The chain combines TRBV9 with TRBJ1-1, with D hard to call. Germline-derived CDR1 and CDR2 are SGDLS and YYNGEE. Trimming cost V 1 base and J 7 bases, with 14 bases left between them. There are 14 residues in the CDR3. Here the CDR3 reads CASSVRSVAGEAFF. The DNA for the CDR3 is TGTGCCAGCAGCGTACGGTCCGTGGCGGGTGAAGCTTTCTTT.